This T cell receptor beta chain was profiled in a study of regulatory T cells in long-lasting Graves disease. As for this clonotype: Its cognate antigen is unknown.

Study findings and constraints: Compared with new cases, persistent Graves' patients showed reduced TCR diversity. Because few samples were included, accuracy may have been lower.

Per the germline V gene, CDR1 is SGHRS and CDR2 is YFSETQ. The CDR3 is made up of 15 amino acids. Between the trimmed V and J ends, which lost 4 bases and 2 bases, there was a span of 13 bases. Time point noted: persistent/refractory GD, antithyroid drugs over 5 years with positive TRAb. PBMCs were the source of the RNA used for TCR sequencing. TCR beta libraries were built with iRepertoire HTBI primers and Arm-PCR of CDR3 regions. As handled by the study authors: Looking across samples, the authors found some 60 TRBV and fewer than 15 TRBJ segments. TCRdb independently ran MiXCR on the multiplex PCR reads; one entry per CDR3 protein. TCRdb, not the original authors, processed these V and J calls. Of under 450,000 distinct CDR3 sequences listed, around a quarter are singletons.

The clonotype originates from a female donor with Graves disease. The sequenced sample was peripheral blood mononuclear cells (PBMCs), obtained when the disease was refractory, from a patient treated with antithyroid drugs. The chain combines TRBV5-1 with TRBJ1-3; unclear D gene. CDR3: CASSPRVSTGNTIYF. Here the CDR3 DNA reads TGCGCCAGCAGCCCCCGAGTTTCGACTGGAAACACCATATATTTT.